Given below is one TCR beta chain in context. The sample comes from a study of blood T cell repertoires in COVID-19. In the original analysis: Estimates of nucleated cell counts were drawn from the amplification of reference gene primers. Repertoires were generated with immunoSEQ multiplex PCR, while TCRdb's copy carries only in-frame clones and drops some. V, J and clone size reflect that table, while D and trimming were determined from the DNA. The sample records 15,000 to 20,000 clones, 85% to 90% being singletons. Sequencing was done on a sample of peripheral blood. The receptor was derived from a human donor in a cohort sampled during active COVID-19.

The chain's CDR3 is CATQPTRGLRETQYF. Written as DNA, the CDR3 is TGTGCCACTCAACCGACGAGAGGCCTTCGGGAGACCCAGTACTTC. The genes are TRBV19 and TRBJ2-5; D call uncertain. Trimming removed 10 bases at V and 5 bases at J, with 23 bases between. The CDR3 spans 15 residues. Germline CDR1 is LNHDA and CDR2 is SQIVND (reference sequence).